The source of this T cell receptor beta chain is a study of identical twins. Study results and caveats: High-abundance cord blood beta clonotypes had fewer insertions; memory repertoires showed none. Twin sharing of out-of-frame TCR alpha was underestimated by models in monozygotic pairs. A cross-sectional statistical analysis, not follow-up of the same donors, supported the conclusions. Low generation-probability sequences were in excess among twin-shared out-of-frame alpha sequences.

V dropped 5 bases and J dropped 3; count of bases not matched to a gene: 2. The CDR3 is 14 amino acids. The germline V gene encodes CDR1 SGHAT and CDR2 FQNNGV. Concerning this clonotype itself: Its antigen is unidentified.

TCRdb re-derived calls from the 5' RACE reads in MiXCR, one entry per CDR3 protein. In the table there are a few hundred thousand distinct CDR3 sequences, more than 9% of which are singletons. These sequences were also reported in another study, on yellow fever vaccine responses in identical twins.

The chain recombines TRBV11-2 with TRBJ1-1; 11 nucleotides match TRBD1. The sample was PBMCs. The TCR comes from a woman younger than 35 in good health. CDR3 sequence: CASSQGQGDTEAFF. As DNA, the CDR3 is TGTGCCAGCAGCCAGGGACAGGGGGACACTGAAGCTTTCTTT.